Listed here is a single T cell receptor beta chain. The data are from a study of blood T cell repertoires in COVID-19. How the authors handled the data: Amplified reference gene primers provided the basis for estimating nucleated cell counts. Sequencing used immunoSEQ multiplex PCR; TCRdb keeps in-frame clones, though not all of them. The DNA gave D and trimming, while V, J and clone size come from that table. The data contain about 71,000 clones, around 90% of them singletons. Trimming pared 1 base from V and 0 bases from J, leaving 10 bases between. The CDR3 is 16 residues long. Looked up from germline, CDR1 is MDHEN and CDR2 is SYDVKM.

The clonotype comes from a woman of 80 years or more with acute or convalescent COVID-19. Sequenced sample: peripheral blood. The chain recombines TRBV28 with TRBJ1-5; the D gene is possibly TRBD1 (5 bases). The CDR3 reads CASSLLSRDSNQPQHF. In DNA form, the CDR3 reads TGTGCCAGCAGTTTATTGTCCAGGGATAGCAATCAGCCCCAGCATTTT.